The entry that follows covers one T cell receptor (beta chain) sequence. The entry originates in a study of blood T cell repertoires in COVID-19. About the study: T cells, B-cell-depleted T cells, or PBMCs supplied cDNA or gDNA.

Patients at the Seattle site were enrolled during active infection and followed longitudinally. CDR1 SGHDN and CDR2 FVKESK come from the germline V gene. Deletions cut 6 bases from V and 2 bases from J, with 24 bases between. The CDR3 spans 18 residues. Only in-frame clones appear in the TCRdb table, and some are missing; sequencing was by immunoSEQ multiplex PCR. The repertoire consists of about 300,000 clones, with around 92% occurring once and the leading ten covering 1.5% to 2%. The sequence came from a woman in her 30s with COVID-19, enrolled during active disease. The sample taken for sequencing was peripheral blood. This chain joins TRBV14 and TRBJ2-3; D may be TRBD1 (5 bases). The CDR3 region is CASSQNGFLGAITDTQYF. CDR3 nucleotides: TGTGCCAGCAGTCAAAATGGCTTCTTAGGGGCTATCACAGATACGCAGTATTTT.